A selection of T cell receptor beta chains follows, all from one sample in a study of shared clonotypes between healthy human individuals. Using immunoSEQ multiplex PCR, the repertoire was profiled, and TCRdb retains in-frame clones only, with some absent. The table lists over a million clones, approximately 98.5% of them singletons. Sequencing input: naive CD4+ T cells sorted from blood. Receptors originate from a man aged 25 to 40 in good health. Each CDR3 is given with its conserved first and last residue. The D gene is left open where the match is weak. Some rows have no size entry. The others give once, few or many, or a class for an expanded clone.

d_call j_call clone_size v_call cdr3_aa cdr3_nt
NA TRBJ1-2 NA TRBV6-5 CASSSAGANYGYTF TGTGCCAGCAGTTCTGCAGGGGCGAACTATGGCTACACCTTC
TRBD1 TRBJ1-4 NA TRBV7-8 CASSLEGTGRAKLFF TGTGCCAGCAGCTTAGAGGGGACAGGGCGCGCAAAACTGTTTTTT
TRBD2 TRBJ2-3 once TRBV2 CASSFSGRTDTQYF TGTGCCAGCAGTTTCAGCGGGAGAACAGATACGCAGTATTTT
NA TRBJ2-3 NA TRBV5-1 CASSVDSSTDTQYF TGCGCCAGCAGCGTGGACAGTAGCACAGATACGCAGTATTTT
NA TRBJ2-7 once TRBV5-5 CASSLSRNEQYF TGTGCCAGCAGCTTGTCCAGGAACGAGCAGTACTTC
TRBD1 TRBJ1-5 NA TRBV10-3 CAISDKGQGLAQPQHF TGTGCCATCAGTGATAAGGGACAGGGTCTGGCTCAGCCCCAGCATTTT
NA TRBJ2-1 NA TRBV7-6 CASSDGQTEQFF TGTGCCAGCAGCGACGGACAAACTGAGCAGTTCTTC
TRBD2 TRBJ2-7 NA TRBV5-4 CASSQGLAYEQYF TGTGCCAGCAGCCAGGGACTAGCCTACGAGCAGTACTTC
TRBD1 TRBJ2-7 NA TRBV5-4 CASSERQGPYEQYF TGTGCCAGCAGCGAAAGACAGGGGCCCTACGAGCAGTACTTC
NA TRBJ1-4 NA TRBV11-2 CASSLGGFEKLFF TGTGCCAGCAGCTTAGGGGGCTTTGAAAAACTGTTTTTT
NA TRBJ2-3 NA TRBV7-2 CASSLAFSDTQYF TGTGCCAGCAGCTTGGCCTTTTCAGATACGCAGTATTTT
TRBD1 TRBJ2-7 NA TRBV5-1 CASSLRAQGASDEQYF TGCGCCAGCAGCTTGAGGGCGCAGGGGGCGTCTGACGAGCAGTACTTC
TRBD1 TRBJ1-3 NA TRBV5-1 CASSLGGQIGNTIYF TGCGCCAGCAGCTTGGGGGGACAGATTGGAAACACCATATATTTT
NA TRBJ2-5 NA TRBV2 CASGIKTQYF TGTGCCAGCGGTATAAAGACCCAGTACTTC
NA TRBJ1-1 NA TRBV7-3 CASSLRPGANTEAFF TGTGCCAGCAGCTTACGCCCGGGTGCGAACACTGAAGCTTTCTTT
TRBD1 TRBJ2-6 NA TRBV10-3 CAISIAGGSGANVLTF TGTGCCATCAGTATAGCAGGGGGCTCTGGGGCCAACGTCCTGACTTTC
TRBD2 TRBJ2-4 NA TRBV18 CASSTTSAGVENIQYF TGTGCCAGCTCAACGACTAGCGCCGGAGTGGAAAACATTCAGTACTTC
TRBD1 TRBJ2-2 NA TRBV10-3 CAISYTNPGQGNTGELFF TGTGCCATCAGTTACACGAATCCGGGACAGGGTAACACCGGGGAGCTGTTTTTT
NA TRBJ2-6 NA TRBV19 CASSIYGSLTSGANVLTF TGTGCCAGTAGTATCTATGGGTCTCTGACCTCTGGGGCCAACGTCCTGACTTTC
TRBD2 TRBJ2-5 NA TRBV28 CASSLGGGGTQYF TGTGCCAGCAGTTTAGGCGGCGGGGGGACCCAGTACTTC
NA TRBJ1-5 NA TRBV18 CASSGGPKYSNQPQHF TGTGCCAGCTCCGGGGGACCGAAATATAGCAATCAGCCCCAGCATTTT
TRBD2 TRBJ2-3 NA TRBV7-6 CASSLGTSGISTDTQYF TGTGCCAGCAGCTTAGGGACTAGCGGGATATCCACAGATACGCAGTATTTT
NA TRBJ1-2 NA TRBV29-1 CSVWGANYGYTF TGCAGCGTTTGGGGAGCTAACTATGGCTACACCTTC
TRBD2 TRBJ2-7 NA TRBV5-4 CASSLVAGGGYEQYF TGTGCCAGCAGCTTGGTAGCGGGAGGGGGGTACGAGCAGTACTTC
NA TRBJ2-3 NA TRBV7-9 CASSLAGSRTDTQYF TGTGCCAGCAGCTTAGCGGGCAGCCGCACAGATACGCAGTATTTT
NA TRBJ2-3 NA TRBV11-2 CASSLAADRTDTQYF TGTGCCAGCAGCTTAGCTGCCGACCGCACAGATACGCAGTATTTT
NA TRBJ2-3 NA TRBV4-1 CASSQEKGLITDTQYF TGCGCCAGCAGCCAAGAGAAAGGACTAATCACAGATACGCAGTATTTT
TRBD2 TRBJ2-1 NA TRBV6-1 CASSEFYLLAGGGSYNEQFF TGTGCCAGCAGTGAATTTTATTTACTAGCGGGGGGGGGCTCCTACAATGAGCAGTTCTTC
TRBD1 TRBJ1-1 NA TRBV18 CASSQSQGGILMNTEAFF TGTGCCAGCTCACAGAGTCAGGGGGGGATCCTAATGAACACTGAAGCTTTCTTT